The text below deals with one T cell receptor (beta chain). Its antigen is not identified. PCR was performed a second time for roughly 7 to 11 cycles using a sample-barcoded 5' primer and a J-beta primer mix. TCRdb reprocessed the 5' RACE reads via MiXCR and lists one record per CDR3 protein. The repertoire holds 950,000 to 1,200,000 distinct CDR3 sequences, with 35% to 40% as singletons. The data belong to a study of blood T cells in healthy people across ages. As for the study in general: Template switching retrieved approximately one barcoded beta molecule for each two T cells.

This CDR3 is built from 14 residues. V was shortened by 5 bases and J by 4 bases, with 13 bases between the two germline ends. Germline loops: CDR1 SGHTA, CDR2 FQGNSA. Study-wide results and caveats: Roughly linear age-related decline in beta diversity appeared, significant by age roughly 40. Whereas aged donors had fewer naive CD4+ cells, long-lived donors had more of them and higher diversity.

In each sample, at least 6 million PBMCs were isolated. The chain recombines TRBV7-2 with TRBJ2-3; D unclear. Sequencing was carried out using blood. The receptor's source is a man aged 18 to 29 in good health. CDR3 loop: CASSDLDYPDTQYF. The CDR3 coding sequence is TGTGCCAGCAGCGACCTGGATTACCCAGATACGCAGTATTTT. The full variable domain, its missing parts supplied by reference TRBV7-2 and TRBJ2-3, is GAGVSQSPSNKVTEKGKDVELRCDPISGHTALYWYRQSLGQGLEFLIYFQGNSAPDKSGLPSDRFSAERTGGSVSTLTIQRTQQEDSAVYLCASSDLDYPDTQYFGPGTRLTVL.